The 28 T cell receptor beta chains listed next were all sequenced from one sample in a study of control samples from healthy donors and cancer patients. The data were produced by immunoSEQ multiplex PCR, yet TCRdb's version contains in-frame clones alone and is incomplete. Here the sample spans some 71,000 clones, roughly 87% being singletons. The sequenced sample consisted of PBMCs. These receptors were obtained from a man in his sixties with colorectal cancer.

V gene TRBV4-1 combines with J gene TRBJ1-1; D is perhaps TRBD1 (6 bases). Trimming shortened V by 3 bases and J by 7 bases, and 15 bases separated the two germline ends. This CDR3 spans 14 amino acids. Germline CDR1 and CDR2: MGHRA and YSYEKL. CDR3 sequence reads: CASSQAGTKGEAFF. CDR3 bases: TGCGCCAGCAGCCAGGCCGGGACAAAAGGTGAAGCTTTCTTT.

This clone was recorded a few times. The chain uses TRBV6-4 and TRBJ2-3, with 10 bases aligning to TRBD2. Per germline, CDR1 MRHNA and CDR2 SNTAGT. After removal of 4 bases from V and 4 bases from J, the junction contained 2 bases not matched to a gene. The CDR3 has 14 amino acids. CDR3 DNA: TGTGCCAGCAGTGGCGGACTAGCGGCAGATACGCAGTATTTT. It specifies CASSGGLAADTQYF.

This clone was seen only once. The CDR3 DNA reads as TGTGCCAGCAGCTTAAAGGCGGCAACCGGGGAGCTGTTTTTT. Translating gives CASSLKAATGELFF. V is TRBV7-3 and J is TRBJ2-2; D not resolved. Germline V gives CDR1 SGHTA, CDR2 FQGTGA. The CDR3 sequence is 14 residues long. V shed 1 base and J shed 5 bases, with 8 bases lying between them.

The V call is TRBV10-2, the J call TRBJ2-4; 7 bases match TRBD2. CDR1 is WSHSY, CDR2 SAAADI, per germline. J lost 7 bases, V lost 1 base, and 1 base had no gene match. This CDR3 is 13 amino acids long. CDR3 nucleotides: TGCGCCAGCAGTGAGTGGCGGGGGAACATTCAGTACTTC. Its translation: CASSEWRGNIQYF.

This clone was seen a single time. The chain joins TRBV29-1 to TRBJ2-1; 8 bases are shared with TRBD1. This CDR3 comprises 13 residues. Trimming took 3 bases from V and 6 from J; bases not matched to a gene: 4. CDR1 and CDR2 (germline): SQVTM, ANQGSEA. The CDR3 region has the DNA TGCAGCGTTGACAGGGGGCGCCCCAATGAGCAGTTCTTC. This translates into CSVDRGRPNEQFF.

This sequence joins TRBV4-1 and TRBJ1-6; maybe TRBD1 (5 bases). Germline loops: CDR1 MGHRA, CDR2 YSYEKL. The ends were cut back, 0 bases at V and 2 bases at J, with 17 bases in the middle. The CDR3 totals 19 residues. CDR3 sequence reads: CASSQDRGDLGAYNSPLHF. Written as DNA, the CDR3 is TGCGCCAGCAGCCAAGATCGTGGGGACCTCGGAGCCTATAATTCACCCCTCCACTTT.

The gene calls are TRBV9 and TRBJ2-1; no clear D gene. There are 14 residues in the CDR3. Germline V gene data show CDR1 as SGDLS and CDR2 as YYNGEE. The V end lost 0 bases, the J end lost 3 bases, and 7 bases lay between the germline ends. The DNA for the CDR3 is TGTGCCAGCAGCGTAGACGGCGACTACAATGAGCAGTTCTTC. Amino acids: CASSVDGDYNEQFF.

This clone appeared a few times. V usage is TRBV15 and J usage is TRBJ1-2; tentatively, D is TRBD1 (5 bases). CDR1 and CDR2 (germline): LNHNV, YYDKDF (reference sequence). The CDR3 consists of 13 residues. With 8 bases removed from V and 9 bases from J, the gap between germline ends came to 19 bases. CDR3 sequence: CATGGRGGDRYTF. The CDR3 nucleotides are TGTGCCACCGGGGGGAGGGGAGGGGATCGCTACACCTTC.

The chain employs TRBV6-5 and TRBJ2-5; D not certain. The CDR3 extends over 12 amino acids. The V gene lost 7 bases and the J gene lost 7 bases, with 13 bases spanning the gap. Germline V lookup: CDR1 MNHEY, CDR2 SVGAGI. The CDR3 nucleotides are TGTGCCAGCACCAGAGGATTCGGGACCCAGTACTTC. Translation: CASTRGFGTQYF.

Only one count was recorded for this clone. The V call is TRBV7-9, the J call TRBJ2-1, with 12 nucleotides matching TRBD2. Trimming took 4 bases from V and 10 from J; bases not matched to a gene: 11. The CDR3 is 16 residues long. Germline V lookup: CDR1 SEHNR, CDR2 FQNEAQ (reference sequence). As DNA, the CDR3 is TGTGCCAGCAGCTCCGGACTAGCGGGGCAACATGGGGAGCAGTTCTTC. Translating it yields CASSSGLAGQHGEQFF.

The CDR3 DNA is TGCAGCGCCAGCTACATGAACACTGAAGCTTTCTTT. It codes for CSASYMNTEAFF. The V call is TRBV29-1, the J call TRBJ1-1; D not resolved. The CDR3 runs to 12 residues. V lost 7 bases, J lost 0 bases, and 9 bases lay in between. The germline CDR1 and CDR2 sequences are SQVTM and ANQGSEA.

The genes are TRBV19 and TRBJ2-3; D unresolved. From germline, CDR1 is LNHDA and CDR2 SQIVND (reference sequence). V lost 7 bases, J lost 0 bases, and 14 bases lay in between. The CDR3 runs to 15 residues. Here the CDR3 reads CASNLRPASTDTQYF. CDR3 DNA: TGTGCCAGTAACCTCCGACCGGCTAGCACAGATACGCAGTATTTT.

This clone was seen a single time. This CDR3 reads CAISGQGGEQYF. CDR3 nucleotides: TGTGCCATCAGTGGGCAGGGAGGCGAGCAGTACTTC. This rearrangement joins TRBV10-3 to TRBJ2-7; the D gene is possibly TRBD2 (6 bases). CDR1 ENHRY and CDR2 SYGVKD come from the germline V gene. This CDR3 is 12 amino acids long. The germline V and J ends were trimmed by 4 bases and 6 bases, with 10 bases remaining between them.

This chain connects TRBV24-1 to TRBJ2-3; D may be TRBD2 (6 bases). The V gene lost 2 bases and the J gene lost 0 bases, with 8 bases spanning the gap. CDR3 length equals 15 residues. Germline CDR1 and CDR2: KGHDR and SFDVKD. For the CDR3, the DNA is TGTGCCACCAGTGATTCGGGGGACAGCACAGATACGCAGTATTTT. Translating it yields CATSDSGDSTDTQYF.

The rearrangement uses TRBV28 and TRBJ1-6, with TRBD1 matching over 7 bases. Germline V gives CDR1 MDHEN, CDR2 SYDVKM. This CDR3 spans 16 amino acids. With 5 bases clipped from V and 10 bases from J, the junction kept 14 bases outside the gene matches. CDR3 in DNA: TGTGCCAGCAGTACGACAGGGCTCGGGTCTGACTCACCCCTCCACTTT. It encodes CASSTTGLGSDSPLHF.

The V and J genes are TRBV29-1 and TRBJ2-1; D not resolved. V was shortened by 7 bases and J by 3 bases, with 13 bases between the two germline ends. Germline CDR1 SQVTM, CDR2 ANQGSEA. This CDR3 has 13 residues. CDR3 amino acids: CSGGNGLYNEQFF. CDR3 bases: TGCAGCGGCGGAAATGGGCTCTACAATGAGCAGTTCTTC.

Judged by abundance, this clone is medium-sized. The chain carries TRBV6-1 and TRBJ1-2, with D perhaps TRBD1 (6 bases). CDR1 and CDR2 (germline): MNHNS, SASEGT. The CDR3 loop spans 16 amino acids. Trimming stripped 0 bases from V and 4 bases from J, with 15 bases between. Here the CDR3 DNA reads TGTGCCAGCAGTGAAGCGGGTCAACAGGGATCCTATGGCTACACCTTC. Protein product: CASSEAGQQGSYGYTF.

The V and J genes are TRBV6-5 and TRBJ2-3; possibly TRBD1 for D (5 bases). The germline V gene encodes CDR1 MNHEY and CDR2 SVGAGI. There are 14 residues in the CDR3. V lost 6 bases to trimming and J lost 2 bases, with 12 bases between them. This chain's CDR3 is CASSPQGSTDTQYF. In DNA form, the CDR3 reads TGTGCCAGCAGCCCCCAGGGATCCACAGATACGCAGTATTTT.

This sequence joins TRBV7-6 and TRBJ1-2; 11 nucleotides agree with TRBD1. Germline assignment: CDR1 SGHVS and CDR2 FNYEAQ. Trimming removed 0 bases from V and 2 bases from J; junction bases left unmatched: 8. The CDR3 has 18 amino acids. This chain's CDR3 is CASSLAPRTGGTNYGYTF. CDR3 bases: TGTGCCAGCAGCTTAGCCCCGAGGACAGGGGGCACCAACTATGGCTACACCTTC.

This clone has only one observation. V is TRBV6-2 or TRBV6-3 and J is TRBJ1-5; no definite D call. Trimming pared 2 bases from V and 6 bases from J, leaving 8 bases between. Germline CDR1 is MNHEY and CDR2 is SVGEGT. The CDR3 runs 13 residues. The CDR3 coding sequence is TGTGCCAGCAGTTACGGTCGGGGTCAGCCCCAGCATTTT. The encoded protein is CASSYGRGQPQHF.

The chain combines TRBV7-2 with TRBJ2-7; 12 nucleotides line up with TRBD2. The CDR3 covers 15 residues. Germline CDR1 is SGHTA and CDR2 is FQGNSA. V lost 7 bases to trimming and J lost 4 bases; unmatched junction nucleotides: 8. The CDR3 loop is CASTLGLAGSYEQYF. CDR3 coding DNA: TGTGCCAGCACCTTGGGACTAGCGGGCAGTTACGAGCAGTACTTC.

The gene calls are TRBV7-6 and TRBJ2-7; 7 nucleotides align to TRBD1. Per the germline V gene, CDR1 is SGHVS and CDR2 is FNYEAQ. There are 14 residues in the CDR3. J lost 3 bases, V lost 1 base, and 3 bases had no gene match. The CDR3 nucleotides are TGTGCCAGCAGCTTAGACAGGGGAATCTACGAGCAGTACTTC. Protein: CASSLDRGIYEQYF.

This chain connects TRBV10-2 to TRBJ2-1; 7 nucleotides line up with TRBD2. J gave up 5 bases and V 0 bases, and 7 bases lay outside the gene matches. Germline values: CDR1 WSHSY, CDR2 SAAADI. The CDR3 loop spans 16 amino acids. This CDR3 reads CASSESGRARNNEQFF. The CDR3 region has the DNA TGCGCCAGCAGTGAGTCGGGGAGGGCCCGAAACAATGAGCAGTTCTTC.

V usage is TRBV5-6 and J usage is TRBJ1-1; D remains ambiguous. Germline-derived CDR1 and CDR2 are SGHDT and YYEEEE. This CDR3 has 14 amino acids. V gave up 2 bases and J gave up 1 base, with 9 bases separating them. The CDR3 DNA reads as TGTGCCAGCAGCTTCGGCATGGGGAACACTGAAGCTTTCTTT. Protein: CASSFGMGNTEAFF.

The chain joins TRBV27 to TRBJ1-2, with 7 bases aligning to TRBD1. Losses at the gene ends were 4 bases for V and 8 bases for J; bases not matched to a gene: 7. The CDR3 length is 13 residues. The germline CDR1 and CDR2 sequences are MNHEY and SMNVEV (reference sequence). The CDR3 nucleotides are TGTGCCAGCAGTTCACAGGGGCCGGCCGGCTACACCTTC. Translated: CASSSQGPAGYTF.

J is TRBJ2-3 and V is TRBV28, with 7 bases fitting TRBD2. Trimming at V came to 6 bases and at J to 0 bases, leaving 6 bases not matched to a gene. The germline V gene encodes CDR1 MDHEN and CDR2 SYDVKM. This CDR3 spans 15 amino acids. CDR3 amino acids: CASRKWGGSTDTQYF. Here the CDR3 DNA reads TGTGCCAGCAGGAAGTGGGGGGGAAGCACAGATACGCAGTATTTT.

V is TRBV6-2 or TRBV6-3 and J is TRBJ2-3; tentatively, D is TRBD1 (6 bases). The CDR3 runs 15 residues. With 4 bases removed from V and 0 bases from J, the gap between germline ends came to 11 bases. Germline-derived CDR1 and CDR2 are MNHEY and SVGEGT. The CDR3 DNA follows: TGTGCCAGCAGTTCCGGGACAACTAGCACAGATACGCAGTATTTT. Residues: CASSSGTTSTDTQYF.

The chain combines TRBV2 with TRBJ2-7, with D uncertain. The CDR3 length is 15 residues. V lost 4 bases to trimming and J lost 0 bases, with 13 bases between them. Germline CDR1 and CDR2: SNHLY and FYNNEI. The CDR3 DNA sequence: TGTGCCAGCAGTGTTGGATCCATCCGCTCCTACGAGCAGTACTTC. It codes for CASSVGSIRSYEQYF.